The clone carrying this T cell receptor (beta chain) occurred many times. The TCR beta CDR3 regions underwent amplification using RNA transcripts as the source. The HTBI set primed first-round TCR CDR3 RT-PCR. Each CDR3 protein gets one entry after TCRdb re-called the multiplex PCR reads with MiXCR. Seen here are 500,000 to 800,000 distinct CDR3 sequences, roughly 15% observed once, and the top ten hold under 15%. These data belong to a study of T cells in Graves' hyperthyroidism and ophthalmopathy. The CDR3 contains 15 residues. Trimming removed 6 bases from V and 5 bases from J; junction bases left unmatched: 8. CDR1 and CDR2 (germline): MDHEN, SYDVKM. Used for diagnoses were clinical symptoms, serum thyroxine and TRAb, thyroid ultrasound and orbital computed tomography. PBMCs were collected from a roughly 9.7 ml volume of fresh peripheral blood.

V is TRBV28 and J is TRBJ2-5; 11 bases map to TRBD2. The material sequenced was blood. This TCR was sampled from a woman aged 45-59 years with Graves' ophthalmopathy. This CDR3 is CASSLLTSGIETQYF. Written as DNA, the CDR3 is TGTGCCAGCAGCTTACTGACTAGCGGGATTGAGACCCAGTACTTC.